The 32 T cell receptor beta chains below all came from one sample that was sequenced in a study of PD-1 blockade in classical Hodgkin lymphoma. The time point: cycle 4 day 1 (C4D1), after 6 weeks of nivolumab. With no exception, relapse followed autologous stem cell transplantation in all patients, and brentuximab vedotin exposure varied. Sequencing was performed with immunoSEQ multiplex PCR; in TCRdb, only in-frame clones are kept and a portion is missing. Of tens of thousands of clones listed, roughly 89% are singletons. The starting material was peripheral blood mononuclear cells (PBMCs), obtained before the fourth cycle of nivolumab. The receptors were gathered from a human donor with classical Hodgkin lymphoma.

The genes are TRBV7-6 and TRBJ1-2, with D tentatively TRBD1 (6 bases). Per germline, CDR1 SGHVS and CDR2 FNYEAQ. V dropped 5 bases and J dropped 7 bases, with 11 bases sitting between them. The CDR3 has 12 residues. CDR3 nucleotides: TGTGCCAGCAGCCAACCCAGGGGTGGCTACACCTTC. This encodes CASSQPRGGYTF.

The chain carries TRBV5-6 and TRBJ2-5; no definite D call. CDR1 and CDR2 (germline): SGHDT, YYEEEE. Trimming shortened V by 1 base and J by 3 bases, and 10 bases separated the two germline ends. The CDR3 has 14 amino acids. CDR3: CASSLLLTKETQYF. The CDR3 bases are TGTGCCAGCAGCTTGTTACTAACCAAAGAGACCCAGTACTTC.

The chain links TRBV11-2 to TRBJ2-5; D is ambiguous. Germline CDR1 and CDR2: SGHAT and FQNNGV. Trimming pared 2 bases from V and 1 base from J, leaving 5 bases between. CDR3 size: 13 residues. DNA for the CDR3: TGTGCCAGCAGCTTATGGGGCCAAGAGACCCAGTACTTC. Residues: CASSLWGQETQYF.

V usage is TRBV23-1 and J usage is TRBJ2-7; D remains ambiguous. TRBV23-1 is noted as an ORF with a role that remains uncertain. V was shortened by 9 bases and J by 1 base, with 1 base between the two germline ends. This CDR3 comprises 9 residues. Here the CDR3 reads CARSYEQYF. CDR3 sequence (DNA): TGCGCCAGATCCTACGAGCAGTACTTC.

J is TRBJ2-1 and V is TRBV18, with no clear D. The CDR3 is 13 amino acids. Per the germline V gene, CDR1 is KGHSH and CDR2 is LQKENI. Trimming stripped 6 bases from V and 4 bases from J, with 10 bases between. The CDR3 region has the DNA TGTGCCAGCTCCCCCACGAGTTACAATGAGCAGTTCTTC. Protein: CASSPTSYNEQFF.

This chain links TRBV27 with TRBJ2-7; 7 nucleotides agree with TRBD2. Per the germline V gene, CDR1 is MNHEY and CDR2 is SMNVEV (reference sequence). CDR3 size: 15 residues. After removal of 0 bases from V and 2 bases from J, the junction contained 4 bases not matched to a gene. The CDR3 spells CASSLSVSGPYEQYF. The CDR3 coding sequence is TGTGCCAGCAGTTTATCAGTTAGCGGGCCCTACGAGCAGTACTTC.

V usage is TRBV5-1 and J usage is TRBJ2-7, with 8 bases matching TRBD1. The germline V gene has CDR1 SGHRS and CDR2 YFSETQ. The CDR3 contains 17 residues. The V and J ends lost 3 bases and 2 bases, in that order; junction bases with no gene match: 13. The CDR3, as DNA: TGCGCCAGCAGCTCCACCCGGGACAGGAAATATCCCTACGAGCAGTACTTC. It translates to CASSSTRDRKYPYEQYF.

The CDR3 protein is CASSPQFTGTGGLNTGELFF. CDR3 nucleotides: TGTGCCAGCAGCCCGCAATTCACTGGGACAGGGGGATTAAACACCGGGGAGCTGTTTTTT. The V and J genes are TRBV4-2 and TRBJ2-2, with TRBD1 matching 11 bases. V was clipped by 4 bases and J by 2 bases; unmatched bases: 15. The CDR3 is made up of 20 amino acids. Germline lookup yields CDR1 LGHNA and CDR2 YNFKEQ.

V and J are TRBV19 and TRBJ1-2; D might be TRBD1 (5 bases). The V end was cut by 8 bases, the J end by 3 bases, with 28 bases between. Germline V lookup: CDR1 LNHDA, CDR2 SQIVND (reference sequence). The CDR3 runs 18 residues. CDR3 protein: CASGIGTPDLVGDYGYTF. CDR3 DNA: TGTGCCAGTGGGATCGGGACGCCAGATCTCGTAGGGGACTATGGCTACACCTTC.

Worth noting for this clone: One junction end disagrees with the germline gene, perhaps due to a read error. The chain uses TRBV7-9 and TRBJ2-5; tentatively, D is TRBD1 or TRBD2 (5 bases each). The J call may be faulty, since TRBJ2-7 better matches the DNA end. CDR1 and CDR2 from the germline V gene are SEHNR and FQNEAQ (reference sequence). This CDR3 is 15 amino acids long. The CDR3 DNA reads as TGTGCCAGCAGCTTACTGGGACGGAACTCCCACGAGCAGTACTTC. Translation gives CASSLLGRNSHEQYF.

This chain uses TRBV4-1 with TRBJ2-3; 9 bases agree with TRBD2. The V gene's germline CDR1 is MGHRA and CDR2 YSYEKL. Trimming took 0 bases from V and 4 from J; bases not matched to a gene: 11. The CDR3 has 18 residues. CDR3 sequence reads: CASSQDRASGTVSDTQYF. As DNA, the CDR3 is TGCGCCAGCAGCCAAGATAGGGCTAGCGGGACGGTTTCAGATACGCAGTATTTT.

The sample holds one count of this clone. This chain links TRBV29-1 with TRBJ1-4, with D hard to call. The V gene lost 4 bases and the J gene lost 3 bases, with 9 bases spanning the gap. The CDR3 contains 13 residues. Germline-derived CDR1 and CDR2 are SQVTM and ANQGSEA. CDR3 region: CSVATTANEKLFF. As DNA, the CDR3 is TGCAGCGTTGCCACTACTGCTAATGAAAAACTGTTTTTT.

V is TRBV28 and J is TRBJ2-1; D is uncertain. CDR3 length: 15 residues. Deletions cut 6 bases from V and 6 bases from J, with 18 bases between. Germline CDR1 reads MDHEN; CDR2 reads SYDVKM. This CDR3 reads CASRGSWLGLNEQFF. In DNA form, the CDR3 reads TGTGCCAGCAGGGGGTCGTGGCTTGGTCTCAATGAGCAGTTCTTC. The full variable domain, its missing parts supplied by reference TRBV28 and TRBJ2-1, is DVKVTQSSRYLVKRTGEKVFLECVQDMDHENMFWYRQDPGLGLRLIYFSYDVKMKEKGDIPEGYSVSREKKERFSLILESASTNQTSMYLCASRGSWLGLNEQFFGPGTRLTVL.

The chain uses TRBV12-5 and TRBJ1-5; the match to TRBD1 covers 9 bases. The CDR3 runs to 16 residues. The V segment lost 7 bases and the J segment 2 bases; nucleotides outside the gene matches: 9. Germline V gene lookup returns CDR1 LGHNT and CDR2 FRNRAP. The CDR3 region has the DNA TGTGCTAGTGTCGCAACAGGGGGCGCGGGCAATCAGCCCCAGCATTTT. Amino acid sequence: CASVATGGAGNQPQHF.

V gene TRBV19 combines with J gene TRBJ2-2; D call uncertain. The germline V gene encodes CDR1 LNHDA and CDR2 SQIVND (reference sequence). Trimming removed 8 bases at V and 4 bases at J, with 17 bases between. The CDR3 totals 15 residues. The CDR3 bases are TGTGCCAGTCGGTATCCCTCCGCACCCACCGGGGAGCTGTTTTTT. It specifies CASRYPSAPTGELFF.

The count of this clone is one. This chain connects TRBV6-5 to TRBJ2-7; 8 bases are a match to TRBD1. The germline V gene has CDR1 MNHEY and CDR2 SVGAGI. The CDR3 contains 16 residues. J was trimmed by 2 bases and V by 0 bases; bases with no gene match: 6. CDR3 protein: CASSYSRTGIPYEQYF. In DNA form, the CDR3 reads TGTGCCAGCAGTTACTCCCGGACAGGGATCCCCTACGAGCAGTACTTC.

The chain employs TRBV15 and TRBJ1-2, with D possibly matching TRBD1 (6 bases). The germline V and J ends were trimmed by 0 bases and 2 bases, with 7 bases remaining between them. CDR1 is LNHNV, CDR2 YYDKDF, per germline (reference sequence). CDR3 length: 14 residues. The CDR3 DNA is TGTGCCACCAGCAGAGATAGGGGGAACTATGGCTACACCTTC. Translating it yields CATSRDRGNYGYTF.

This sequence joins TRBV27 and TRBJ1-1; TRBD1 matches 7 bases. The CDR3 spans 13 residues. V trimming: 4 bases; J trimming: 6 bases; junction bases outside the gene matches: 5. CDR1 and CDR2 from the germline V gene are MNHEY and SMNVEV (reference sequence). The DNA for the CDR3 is TGTGCCAGCAGTTCGGGACAGTTGGCTGAAGCTTTCTTT. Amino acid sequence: CASSSGQLAEAFF.

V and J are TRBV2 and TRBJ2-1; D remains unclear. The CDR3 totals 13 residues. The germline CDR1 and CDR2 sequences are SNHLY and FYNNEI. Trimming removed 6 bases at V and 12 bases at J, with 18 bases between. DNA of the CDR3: TGTGCCAGCAGGACCCCGGCCCAGAATTTGCAGTTCTTC. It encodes CASRTPAQNLQFF.

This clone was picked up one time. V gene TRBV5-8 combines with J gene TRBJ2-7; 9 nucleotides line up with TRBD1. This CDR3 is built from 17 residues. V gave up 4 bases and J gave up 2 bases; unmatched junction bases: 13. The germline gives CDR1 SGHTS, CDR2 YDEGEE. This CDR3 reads CASSPRLGDRVPYEQYF. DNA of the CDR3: TGTGCCAGCAGCCCCAGGCTGGGGGACAGGGTTCCCTACGAGCAGTACTTC.

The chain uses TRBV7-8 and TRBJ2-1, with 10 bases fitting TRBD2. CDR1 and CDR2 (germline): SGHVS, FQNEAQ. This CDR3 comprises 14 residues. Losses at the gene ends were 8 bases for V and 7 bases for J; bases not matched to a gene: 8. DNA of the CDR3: TGTGCCAGCTGGCTAGCGGGAGCACCAAATGAGCAGTTCTTC. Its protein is CASWLAGAPNEQFF.

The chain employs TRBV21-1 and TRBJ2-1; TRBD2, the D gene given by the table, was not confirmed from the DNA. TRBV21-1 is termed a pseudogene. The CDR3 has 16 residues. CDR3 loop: CASRVVPTSSYNEQFF. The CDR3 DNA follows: TGTGCCAGCAGGGTAGTCCCAACGAGCTCCTACAATGAGCAGTTCTTC.

The CDR3 spells CAWSQMGYEQYF. Here the CDR3 DNA reads TGTGCCTGGAGTCAAATGGGCTACGAGCAGTACTTC. The gene calls are TRBV30 and TRBJ2-7; D call uncertain. CDR3 length: 12 residues. Deletions cut 2 bases from V and 3 bases from J, with 8 bases between. Germline CDR1 and CDR2: GTSNPN and SVGIG (reference sequence).

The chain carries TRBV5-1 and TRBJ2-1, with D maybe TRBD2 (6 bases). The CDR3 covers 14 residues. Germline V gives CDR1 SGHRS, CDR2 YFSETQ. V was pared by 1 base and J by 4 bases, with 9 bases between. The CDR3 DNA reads TGCGCCAGCAGCTTGACTAGCAGATACAATGAGCAGTTCTTC. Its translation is CASSLTSRYNEQFF.

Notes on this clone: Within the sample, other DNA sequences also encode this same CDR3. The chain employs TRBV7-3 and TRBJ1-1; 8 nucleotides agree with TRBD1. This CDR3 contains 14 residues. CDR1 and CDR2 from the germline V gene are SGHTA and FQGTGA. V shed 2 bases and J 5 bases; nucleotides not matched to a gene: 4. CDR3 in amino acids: CASSLGQGATEAFF. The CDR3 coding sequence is TGTGCCAGCAGCTTAGGCCAGGGGGCGACTGAAGCTTTCTTT.

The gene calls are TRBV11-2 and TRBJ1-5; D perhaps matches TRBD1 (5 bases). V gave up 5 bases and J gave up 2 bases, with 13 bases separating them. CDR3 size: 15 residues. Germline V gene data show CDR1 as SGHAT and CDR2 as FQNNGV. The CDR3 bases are TGTGCCAGCAGCCTAAGCGGGGCAGGCAATCAGCCCCAGCATTTT. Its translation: CASSLSGAGNQPQHF.

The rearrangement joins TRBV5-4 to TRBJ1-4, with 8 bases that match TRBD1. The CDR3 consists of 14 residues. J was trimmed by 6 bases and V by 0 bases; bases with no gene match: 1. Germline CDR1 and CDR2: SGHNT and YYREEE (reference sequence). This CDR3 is CASSLGGQDEKLFF. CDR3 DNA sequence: TGTGCCAGCAGCTTGGGGGGACAGGATGAAAAACTGTTTTTT.

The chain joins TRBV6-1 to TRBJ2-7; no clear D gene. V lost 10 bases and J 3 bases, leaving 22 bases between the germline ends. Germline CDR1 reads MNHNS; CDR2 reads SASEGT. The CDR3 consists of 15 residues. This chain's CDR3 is CAISPSSGAGYEQYF. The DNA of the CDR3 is TGTGCCATCAGCCCCTCGTCAGGAGCAGGCTACGAGCAGTACTTC.

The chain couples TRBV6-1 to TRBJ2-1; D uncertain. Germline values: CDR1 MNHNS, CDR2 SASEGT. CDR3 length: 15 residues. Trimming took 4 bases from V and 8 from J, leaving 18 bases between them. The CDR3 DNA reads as TGTGCCAGCAGTGTTTCCCTAGTTCCCCGCGATGAGCAGTTCTTC. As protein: CASSVSLVPRDEQFF.

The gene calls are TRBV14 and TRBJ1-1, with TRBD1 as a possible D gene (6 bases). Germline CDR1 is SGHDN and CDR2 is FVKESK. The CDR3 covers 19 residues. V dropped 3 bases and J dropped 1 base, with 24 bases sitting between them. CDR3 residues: CASSHPVHLQGNRNTEAFF. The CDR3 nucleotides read TGTGCCAGCAGCCACCCGGTCCATCTTCAGGGGAATCGGAACACTGAAGCTTTCTTT.

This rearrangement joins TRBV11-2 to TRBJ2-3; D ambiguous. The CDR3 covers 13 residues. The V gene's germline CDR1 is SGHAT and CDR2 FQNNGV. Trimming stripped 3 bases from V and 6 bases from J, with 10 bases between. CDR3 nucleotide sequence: TGTGCCAGCAGCTTCTCGTCCTGGGATACGCAGTATTTT. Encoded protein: CASSFSSWDTQYF.

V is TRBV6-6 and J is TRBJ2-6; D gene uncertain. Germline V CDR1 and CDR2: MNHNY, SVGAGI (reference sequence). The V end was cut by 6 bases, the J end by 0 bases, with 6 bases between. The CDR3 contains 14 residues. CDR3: CASRADSGANVLTF. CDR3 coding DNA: TGTGCCAGCAGGGCAGACTCTGGGGCCAACGTCCTGACTTTC.